These T cell receptor beta chains were read from a single sample in a study of beta chain features in type 1 diabetes. The protocol was immunoSEQ multiplex PCR, while the TCRdb copy is restricted to in-frame clones and leaves out a portion. The top ten hold roughly 4% of the sample, which has 200,000 to 250,000 clones, 25% to 30% seen once. Sequencing input: central memory CD4+ T cells from blood. The source is a man under 40 in good health. The conserved cysteine and the conserved F or W are not part of the CDR3 here. Fields, in order: V gene, J gene, CDR3 protein.

V gene: TRBV28; J gene: TRBJ2-7; CDR3 protein: ASIPRGRTYEQY
V gene: TRBV4-1; J gene: TRBJ2-7; CDR3 protein: ASSQAGPTYEQY
V gene: TRBV7-9; J gene: TRBJ2-3; CDR3 protein: ASSLARQATDTQY
V gene: TRBV28; J gene: TRBJ2-1; CDR3 protein: ASMSDRYNEQF
V gene: TRBV6-5; J gene: TRBJ1-1; CDR3 protein: ASSTRGGFPEAF
V gene: TRBV11-2; J gene: TRBJ1-2; CDR3 protein: ASRVAGQGLVGYT
V gene: TRBV18; J gene: TRBJ1-2; CDR3 protein: ASSPDTGYGYT
V gene: TRBV7-2; J gene: TRBJ2-3; CDR3 protein: ASSPPSGQTDTQY
V gene: TRBV30; J gene: TRBJ1-6; CDR3 protein: AWSSGTWESPLH
V gene: TRBV27; J gene: TRBJ1-1; CDR3 protein: ASSIEGASWTEAF
V gene: TRBV4-1; J gene: TRBJ2-1; CDR3 protein: ASSHPGLAGVRNEQF
V gene: TRBV14; J gene: TRBJ2-1; CDR3 protein: ATSRAMGRAGKEQF
V gene: TRBV10-3; J gene: TRBJ2-5; CDR3 protein: AISARGGQETQY
V gene: TRBV15; J gene: TRBJ2-2; CDR3 protein: ATSRDLTGELF
V gene: TRBV9; J gene: TRBJ2-7; CDR3 protein: ASSPSLGAWEQY
V gene: TRBV7-9; J gene: TRBJ2-3; CDR3 protein: ASSLTGPTDTQY
V gene: TRBV4-3; J gene: TRBJ2-7; CDR3 protein: ASSQARLAGTYEQY
V gene: TRBV6-1; J gene: TRBJ2-3; CDR3 protein: AISSPGPEDTQY
V gene: TRBV5-6; J gene: TRBJ2-1; CDR3 protein: ASSWDYYNEQF
V gene: TRBV29-1; J gene: TRBJ2-7; CDR3 protein: SVGAGDAYEQY
V gene: TRBV4-2; J gene: TRBJ2-7; CDR3 protein: ASSQVGAGSYEQY
V gene: TRBV25-1; J gene: TRBJ2-7; CDR3 protein: ASSARKGSYEQY
V gene: TRBV29-1; J gene: TRBJ2-3; CDR3 protein: SVPGHFTDTQY
V gene: TRBV5-6; J gene: TRBJ2-5; CDR3 protein: ASRPGPKETQY
V gene: TRBV6-6; J gene: TRBJ2-7; CDR3 protein: ASSAQGYEQY
V gene: TRBV7-9; J gene: TRBJ2-3; CDR3 protein: ASSRRDREADTQY
V gene: TRBV25-1; J gene: TRBJ1-2; CDR3 protein: ASTAGNYGYT
V gene: TRBV2; J gene: TRBJ2-1; CDR3 protein: ASSEQDRVGDEQF
V gene: TRBV30; J gene: -; CDR3 protein: AWSAVHSASSYEQY
V gene: TRBV2; J gene: TRBJ1-2; CDR3 protein: ASTAGSNNYGYT
V gene: TRBV7-2; J gene: TRBJ2-5; CDR3 protein: ASSSRRDRGRETQY
V gene: TRBV29-1; J gene: TRBJ2-7; CDR3 protein: SVPVGQGNEQY
V gene: TRBV19; J gene: TRBJ2-7; CDR3 protein: ASSTDRDRGYEQY
V gene: TRBV7-6; J gene: TRBJ2-5; CDR3 protein: ASSLGGMYQETQY
V gene: TRBV7-2; J gene: TRBJ2-2; CDR3 protein: ASSSIPRAGELF
V gene: TRBV30; J gene: TRBJ2-2; CDR3 protein: ASQKLGAGELF
V gene: TRBV4-3; J gene: TRBJ2-3; CDR3 protein: ASSQGRGKSTDTQY
V gene: TRBV2; J gene: TRBJ1-5; CDR3 protein: ASSDWTGNGQPQH
V gene: TRBV7-6; J gene: TRBJ2-5; CDR3 protein: ASSYQGAVETQY
V gene: TRBV30; J gene: TRBJ2-3; CDR3 protein: AWCRTSSSTDTQY
V gene: TRBV30; J gene: TRBJ1-2; CDR3 protein: AWSWGYGYT
V gene: TRBV7-2; J gene: TRBJ2-2; CDR3 protein: ASSLKLAGEVGELF
V gene: TRBV29-1; J gene: TRBJ2-7; CDR3 protein: SAAGQGYEQY
V gene: TRBV5-1; J gene: TRBJ1-1; CDR3 protein: ASSPAGQGGGNTEAF
V gene: TRBV9; J gene: TRBJ2-2; CDR3 protein: ASSVGLAGDPGGELF
V gene: TRBV4-3; J gene: TRBJ2-5; CDR3 protein: ASSQEGPAGAGETQY
V gene: TRBV5-1; J gene: TRBJ2-5; CDR3 protein: ASSRLAGEETQY
V gene: TRBV12-5; J gene: TRBJ2-1; CDR3 protein: ASGFSLGLSSYNEQF
V gene: TRBV11-2; J gene: TRBJ2-3; CDR3 protein: ASTRPSTDTQY
V gene: TRBV5-1; J gene: TRBJ2-1; CDR3 protein: ASSLQGFGSDEQF
V gene: TRBV11-2; J gene: TRBJ2-1; CDR3 protein: ASSPPLAAWQF
V gene: TRBV10-3; J gene: TRBJ2-1; CDR3 protein: AISVANEQF
V gene: TRBV5-1; J gene: TRBJ2-2; CDR3 protein: ASKSTINTGELF